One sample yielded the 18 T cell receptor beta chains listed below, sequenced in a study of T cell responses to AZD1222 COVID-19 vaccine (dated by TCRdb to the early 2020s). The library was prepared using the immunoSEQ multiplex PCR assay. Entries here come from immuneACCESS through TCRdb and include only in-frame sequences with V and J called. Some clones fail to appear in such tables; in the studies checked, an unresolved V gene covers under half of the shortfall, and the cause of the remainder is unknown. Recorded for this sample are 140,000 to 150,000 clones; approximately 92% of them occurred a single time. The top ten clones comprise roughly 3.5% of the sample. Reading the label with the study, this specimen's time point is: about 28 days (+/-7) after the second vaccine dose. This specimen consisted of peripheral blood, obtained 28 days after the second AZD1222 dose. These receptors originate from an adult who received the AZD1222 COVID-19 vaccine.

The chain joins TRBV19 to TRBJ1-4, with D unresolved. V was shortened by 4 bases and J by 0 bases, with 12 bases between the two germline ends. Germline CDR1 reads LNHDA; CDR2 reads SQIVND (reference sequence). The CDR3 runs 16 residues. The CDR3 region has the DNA TGTGCCAGTAGTACTCCCTGGGTCGCAACTAATGAAAAACTGTTTTTT. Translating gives CASSTPWVATNEKLFF.

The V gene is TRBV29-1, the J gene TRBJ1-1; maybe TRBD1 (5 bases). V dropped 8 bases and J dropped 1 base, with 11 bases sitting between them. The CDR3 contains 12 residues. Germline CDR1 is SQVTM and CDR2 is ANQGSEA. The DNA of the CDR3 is TGCAGCTCGGGGGACCCGAACACTGAAGCTTTCTTT. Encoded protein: CSSGDPNTEAFF.

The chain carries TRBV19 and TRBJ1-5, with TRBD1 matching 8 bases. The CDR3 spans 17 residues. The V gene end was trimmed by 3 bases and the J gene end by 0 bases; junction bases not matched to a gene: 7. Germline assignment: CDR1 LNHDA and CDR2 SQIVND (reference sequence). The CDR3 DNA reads TGTGCCAGTAGTATGTTAAGGACAGGGCTTAGCAATCAGCCCCAGCATTTT. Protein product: CASSMLRTGLSNQPQHF. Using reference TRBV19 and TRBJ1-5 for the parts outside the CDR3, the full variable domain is DGGITQSPKYLFRKEGQNVTLSCEQNLNHDAMYWYRQDPGQGLRLIYYSQIVNDFQKGDIAEGYSVSREKKESFPLTVTSAQKNPTAFYLCASSMLRTGLSNQPQHFGDGTRLSIL.

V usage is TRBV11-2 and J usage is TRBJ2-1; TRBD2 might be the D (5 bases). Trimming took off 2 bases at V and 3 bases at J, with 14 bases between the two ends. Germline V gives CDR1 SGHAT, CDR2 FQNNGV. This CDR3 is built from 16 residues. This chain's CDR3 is CASSLTPSGGYNEQFF. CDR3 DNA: TGTGCCAGCAGCTTAACTCCGAGCGGAGGCTACAATGAGCAGTTCTTC.

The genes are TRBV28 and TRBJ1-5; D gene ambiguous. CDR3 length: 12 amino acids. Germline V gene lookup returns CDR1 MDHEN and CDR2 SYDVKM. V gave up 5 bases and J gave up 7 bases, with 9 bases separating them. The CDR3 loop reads CASSTPGQPQHF. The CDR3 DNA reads TGTGCCAGCAGTACTCCGGGGCAGCCCCAGCATTTT.

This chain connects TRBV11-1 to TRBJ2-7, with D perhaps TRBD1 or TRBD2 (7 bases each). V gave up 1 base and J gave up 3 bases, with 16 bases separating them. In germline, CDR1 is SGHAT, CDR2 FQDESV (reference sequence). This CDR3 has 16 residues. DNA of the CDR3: TGTGCCAGCAGCTTAGGGGGGGGACAGAGAAACTACGAGCAGTACTTC. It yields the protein CASSLGGGQRNYEQYF.

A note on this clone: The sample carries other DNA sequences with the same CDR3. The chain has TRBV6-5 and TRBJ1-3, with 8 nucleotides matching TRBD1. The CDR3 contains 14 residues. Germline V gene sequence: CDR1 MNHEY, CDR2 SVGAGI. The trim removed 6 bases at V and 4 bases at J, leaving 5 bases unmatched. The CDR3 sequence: CASSRQGAGNTIYF. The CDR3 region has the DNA TGTGCCAGCAGCCGGCAGGGGGCAGGAAACACCATATATTTT.

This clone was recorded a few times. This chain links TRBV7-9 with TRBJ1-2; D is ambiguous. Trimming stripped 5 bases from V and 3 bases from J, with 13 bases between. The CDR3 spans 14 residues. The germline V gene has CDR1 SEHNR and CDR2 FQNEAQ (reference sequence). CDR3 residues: CASSPSRDYYGYTF. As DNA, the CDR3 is TGTGCCAGCAGCCCGTCGAGGGATTACTATGGCTACACCTTC.

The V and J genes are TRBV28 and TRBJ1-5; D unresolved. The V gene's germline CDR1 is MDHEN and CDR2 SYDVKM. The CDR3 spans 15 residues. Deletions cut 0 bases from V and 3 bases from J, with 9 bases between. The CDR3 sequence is CASSLWRLPNQPQHF. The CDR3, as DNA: TGTGCCAGCAGTTTATGGAGGCTACCCAATCAGCCCCAGCATTTT.

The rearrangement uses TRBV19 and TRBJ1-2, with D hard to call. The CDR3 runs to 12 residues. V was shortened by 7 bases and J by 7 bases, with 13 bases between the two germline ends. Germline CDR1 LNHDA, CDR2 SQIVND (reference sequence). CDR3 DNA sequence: TGTGCCAGTACCGAGGGTACCTTTGGCTACACCTTC. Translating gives CASTEGTFGYTF.

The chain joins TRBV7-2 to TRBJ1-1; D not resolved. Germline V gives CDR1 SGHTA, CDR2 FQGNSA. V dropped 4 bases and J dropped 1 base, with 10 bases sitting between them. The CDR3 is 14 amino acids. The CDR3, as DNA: TGTGCCAGCAGCTCTCCACCCGGGAACACTGAAGCTTTCTTT. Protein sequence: CASSSPPGNTEAFF.

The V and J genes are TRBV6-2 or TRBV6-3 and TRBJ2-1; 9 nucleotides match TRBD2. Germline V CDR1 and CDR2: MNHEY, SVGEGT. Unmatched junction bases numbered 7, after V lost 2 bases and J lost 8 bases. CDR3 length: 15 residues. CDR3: CASSYPPSGTDEQFF. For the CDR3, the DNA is TGTGCCAGCAGTTACCCCCCTAGCGGGACTGATGAGCAGTTCTTC.

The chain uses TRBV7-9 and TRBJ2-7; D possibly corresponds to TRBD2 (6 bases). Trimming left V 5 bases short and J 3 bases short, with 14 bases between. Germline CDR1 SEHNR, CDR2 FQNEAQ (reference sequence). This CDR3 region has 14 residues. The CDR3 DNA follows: TGTGCCAGCAGCCCGCCGGGACTGCACTACGAGCAGTACTTC. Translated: CASSPPGLHYEQYF.

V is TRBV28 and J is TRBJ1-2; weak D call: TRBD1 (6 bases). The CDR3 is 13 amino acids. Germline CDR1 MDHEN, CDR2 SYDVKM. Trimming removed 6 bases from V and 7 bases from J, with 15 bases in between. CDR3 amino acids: CASRPQGGPGYTF. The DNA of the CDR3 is TGTGCCAGCAGACCACAGGGAGGACCTGGCTACACCTTC.

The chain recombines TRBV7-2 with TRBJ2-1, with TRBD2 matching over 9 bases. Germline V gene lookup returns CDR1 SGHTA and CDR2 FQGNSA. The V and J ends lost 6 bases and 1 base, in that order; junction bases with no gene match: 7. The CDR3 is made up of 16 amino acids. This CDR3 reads CASRSFSGSSYNEQFF. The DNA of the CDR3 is TGTGCCAGCAGATCATTTAGCGGGAGTTCCTACAATGAGCAGTTCTTC.

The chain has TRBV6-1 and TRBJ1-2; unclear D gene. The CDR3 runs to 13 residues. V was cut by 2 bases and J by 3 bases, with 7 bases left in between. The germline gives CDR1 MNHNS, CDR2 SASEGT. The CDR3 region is CASSERIYYGYTF. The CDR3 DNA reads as TGTGCCAGCAGTGAAAGGATATACTATGGCTACACCTTC.

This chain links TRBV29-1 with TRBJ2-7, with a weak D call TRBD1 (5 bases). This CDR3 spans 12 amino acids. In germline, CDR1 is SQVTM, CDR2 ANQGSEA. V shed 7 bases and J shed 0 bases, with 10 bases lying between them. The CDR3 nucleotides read TGCAGCGCGCTAGACAGCTCCTACGAGCAGTACTTC. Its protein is CSALDSSYEQYF.

The CDR3 DNA sequence: TGTGCCAGCTCACCACGAGTAGCTCCCGTTTACAATGAGCAGTTCTTC. This gives the protein CASSPRVAPVYNEQFF. This chain links TRBV18 with TRBJ2-1; D uncertain. The germline gives CDR1 KGHSH, CDR2 LQKENI. Trimming pared 1 base from V and 4 bases from J, leaving 14 bases between. This CDR3 is 16 amino acids long.